Here is one T cell receptor (beta chain) with its context. Its matching antigen is unknown. Germline V CDR1 and CDR2: SGHAT, FQNNGV. The CDR3 consists of 14 residues. The V end was cut by 2 bases, the J end by 7 bases, with 12 bases between. The sample originates from a study of shared clonotypes between healthy human individuals. Sequenced by immunoSEQ multiplex PCR; TCRdb stores in-frame clones only, minus some. The table lists around 940,000 clones, roughly 72% of them singletons. Study-level results: Sharing of clonotypes among donors was expected to vary with sequencing depth.

The rearrangement links TRBV11-2 to TRBJ2-1; the D is unclear. The material sequenced was memory CD4+ T cells sorted from blood. Indicated subset: CD45RA-negative fraction. This TCR was recovered from a man aged 18 to 30 in good health. CDR3 protein: CASSLSRVGNEQFF. CDR3 DNA sequence: TGTGCCAGCAGCTTAAGTAGGGTTGGGAATGAGCAGTTCTTC.